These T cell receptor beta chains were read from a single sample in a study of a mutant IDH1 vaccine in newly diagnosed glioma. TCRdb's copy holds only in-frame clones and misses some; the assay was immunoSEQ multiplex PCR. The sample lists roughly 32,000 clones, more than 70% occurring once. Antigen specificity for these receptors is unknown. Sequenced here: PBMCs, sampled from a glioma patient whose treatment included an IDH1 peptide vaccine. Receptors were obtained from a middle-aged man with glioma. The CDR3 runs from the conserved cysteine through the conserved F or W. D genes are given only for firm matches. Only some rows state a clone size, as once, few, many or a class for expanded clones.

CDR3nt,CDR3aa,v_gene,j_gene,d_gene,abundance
TGCGCCAGCAGCTTGGGCCAGGGCGCCTATGGCTACACCTTC,CASSLGQGAYGYTF,TRBV5-1,TRBJ1-2,.,.
TGCGCCAGCAGCCAAGATACCAGTCCCTATGGCTACACCTTC,CASSQDTSPYGYTF,TRBV4-1,TRBJ1-2,.,.
TGTGCCAGCAGTTTAATAGGGACAGGGAAGGCTGAAGCTTTCTTT,CASSLIGTGKAEAFF,TRBV28,TRBJ1-1,TRBD1,.
TGTGCCAGCAGCTCGACGGGGTACACTGAAGCTTTCTTT,CASSSTGYTEAFF,TRBV7-3,TRBJ1-1,.,once
TGTGCCAGCAGTCCCGGGACAGGGGGCGCGGGCTATGGCTACACCTTC,CASSPGTGGAGYGYTF,TRBV6-4,TRBJ1-2,TRBD1,.
TGTGCCAGCAGCTTAGGTCGGAATTCAGATACGCAGTATTTT,CASSLGRNSDTQYF,TRBV11-2,TRBJ2-3,.,.
TGTGCCAGCAGCTTGGGCGGGACAGACAACTATGGCTACACCTTC,CASSLGGTDNYGYTF,TRBV5-5,TRBJ1-2,TRBD1,.
TGTGCCAGCAGCAAAATTCCCGCGCCCTACAGGGGCACAGATACGCAGTATTTT,CASSKIPAPYRGTDTQYF,TRBV21-1,TRBJ2-3,.,.
TGTGCCAGCAGTGAGTCAGGGCATTGGAACACTGAAGCTTTCTTT,CASSESGHWNTEAFF,TRBV6-1,TRBJ1-1,.,.
TGTGCTAGTGGCTGGGACAGCAACTATGGCTACACCTTC,CASGWDSNYGYTF,TRBV12-5,TRBJ1-2,TRBD1,once
TGTGCCAGTAGTATAGGGCACTTGAACACTGAAGCTTTCTTT,CASSIGHLNTEAFF,TRBV19,TRBJ1-1,.,.
TGTGCCAGCAGCTTTTATTCAGGGGTGAACACTGAAGCTTTCTTT,CASSFYSGVNTEAFF,TRBV7-2,TRBJ1-1,.,.
TGTGCCAGCAGTGCCGGACATCTCCGCTCCTACGAGCAGTACTTC,CASSAGHLRSYEQYF,TRBV28,TRBJ2-7,.,.
TGTGCCAGCAGCCCCTTTCTTCGCAGGGGGCATGAGCAGTTCTTC,CASSPFLRRGHEQFF,TRBV28,TRBJ2-1,TRBD1,.
TGTGCCAGCAGTGTGACAGGCCTCTCTGGAAACACCATATATTTT,CASSVTGLSGNTIYF,TRBV6-1,TRBJ1-3,.,.
TGCAGCGTTATTATGGGAAGGACTGAAGCTTTCTTT,CSVIMGRTEAFF,TRBV29-1,TRBJ1-1,.,.
TGTGCCAGCAGCCATGGACAGGGTGCAGCTTTCTTT,CASSHGQGAAFF,TRBV7-2,TRBJ1-1,TRBD1,.
TGTGCCAGCATCTACTCCGGGACAGGGGGAGAGACCCAGTACTTC,CASIYSGTGGETQYF,TRBV5-5,TRBJ2-5,TRBD1,.
TGTGCCAGTAGCGTCGGGGGTAGCGGGGGCACAGATACGCAGTATTTT,CASSVGGSGGTDTQYF,TRBV19,TRBJ2-3,TRBD2,.
TGTGCCAGTAGTATTGGCAGGGTGCAACCCGGGGAGCTGTTTTTT,CASSIGRVQPGELFF,TRBV19,TRBJ2-2,.,.
TGTGCCAGCAGTCCTAGCGGGGGGGCCTCAGAGACCCAGTACTTC,CASSPSGGASETQYF,TRBV7-2,TRBJ2-5,TRBD2,.
TGTGCCAGCAGGAATAAGGGGTTCTCCTACGAGCAGTACTTC,CASRNKGFSYEQYF,TRBV28,TRBJ2-7,.,once
TGCGCCAGCAGCTTGCTATTCACCGGGGAGCTGTTTTTT,CASSLLFTGELFF,TRBV5-1,TRBJ2-2,.,.
TGCGCCAGCAGCTTGGGGACAGGGGCGAACACCGGGGAGCTGTTTTTT,CASSLGTGANTGELFF,TRBV5-1,TRBJ2-2,TRBD1,.
TGTGCCAGCAGCCCCCGACAGGGGAGGGGAGAGACCCAGTACTTC,CASSPRQGRGETQYF,TRBV7-8,TRBJ2-5,.,once
TGTGCCTGGGAGGTGGGGGGCCAAATTCTCTCCGGAGAGCTGTTTTTT,CAWEVGGQILSGELFF,TRBV30,TRBJ2-2,.,.
TGTGCCAGCAGCACCCGCGGCGCGGGAGGAGACGAGCAGTACTTC,CASSTRGAGGDEQYF,TRBV11-3,TRBJ2-7,TRBD2,.
TGTGCCAGTAGTATAGGATTTGGGACTGAAGCTTTCTTT,CASSIGFGTEAFF,TRBV19,TRBJ1-1,.,.
TGTGCCAGTAGTATCCAGGGGGGTTCCTACGAGCAGTACTTC,CASSIQGGSYEQYF,TRBV19,TRBJ2-7,.,.
TGTGCCAGCAGTTTCTTTTTGGGGGGCAATCAGCCCCAGCATTTT,CASSFFLGGNQPQHF,TRBV28,TRBJ1-5,.,once
TGTGCCAGCAGTTTATGGCAGGGGTTGAATGAGCAGTTCTTC,CASSLWQGLNEQFF,TRBV27,TRBJ2-1,.,.
TGTGCCAGTAGTATCCAGGGCGGGGTTTCCTACAATGAGCAGTTCTTC,CASSIQGGVSYNEQFF,TRBV19,TRBJ2-1,.,.